These 28 T cell receptor beta chains came from one sample sequenced in a study of T cell clonality in common variable immunodeficiency. Assay: immunoSEQ multiplex PCR; the TCRdb copy retains only in-frame clones and omits some. Recorded here are under 45,000 clones, none singletons. Sequenced material: peripheral blood mononuclear cells. These receptors were obtained from a person aged 18 to 75 in good health.

This clone was counted many times. The read terminates 3 residues ahead of where the CDR3 ends, so the germline J gene completes it. The gene calls are TRBV18 and TRBJ1-2, with D possibly being TRBD1 (5 bases). The germline V gene encodes CDR1 KGHSH and CDR2 LQKENI. The CDR3 consists of 14 residues. V gave up 3 bases and J gave up 3 bases, with 11 bases separating them. CDR3 DNA, as far as it was read: TGTGCCAGCTCACCGCGGGGCTCGTACTATGGC. It specifies CASSPRGSYYG. The whole CDR3 protein is CASSPRGSYYGYTF. The variable domain in full, completed from reference TRBV18 and TRBJ1-2, reads NAGVMQNPRHLVRRRGQEARLRCSPMKGHSHVYWYRQLPEEGLKFMVYLQKENIIDESGMPKERFSAEFPKEGPSILRIQQVVRGDSAAYFCASSPRGSYYGYTFGSGTRLTVV.

Ten or more counts support this clone. The read ends 3 residues shy of where the CDR3 ends; the end is completed using the germline J gene. The V and J genes are TRBV20-1 and TRBJ1-5; a possible D gene is TRBD1 (6 bases). The CDR3 is made up of 15 amino acids. Germline-derived CDR1 and CDR2 are DFQATT and SNEGSKA (reference sequence). The V end lost 3 bases, the J end lost 7 bases, and 19 bases lay between the germline ends. CDR3 DNA, as far as it was read: TGCAGTGCTAGCGCCATCTCTAGGGGGGGGCAGCCC. The encoded protein is CSASAISRGGQP. The whole CDR3 region reads CSASAISRGGQPQHF.

The sample holds many counts of this clone. The sequenced fragment ends 3 residues before the CDR3 boundary, so the rest is inferred from the germline J gene. This chain joins TRBV18 and TRBJ1-1; the D gene is possibly TRBD1 (6 bases). Per germline, CDR1 KGHSH and CDR2 LQKENI. V dropped 1 base and J dropped 1 base, with 13 bases sitting between them. The CDR3 has 16 residues. CDR3 DNA, as far as it was read: TGTGCCAGCTCACCACTCCCGACAGGCAAGAACACTGAA. As protein: CASSPLPTGKNTE. The CDR3, in full, reads CASSPLPTGKNTEAFF.

This clone was recorded at least ten times. The read gets to within 3 residues of the CDR3 end, and the germline J gene fills in the rest. This chain uses TRBV10-3 with TRBJ2-1, with D possibly TRBD2 on 6 matching bases. The CDR3 extends over 13 amino acids. Trimming pared 4 bases from V and 8 bases from J, leaving 12 bases between. Germline CDR1 and CDR2: ENHRY and SYGVKD. Partial CDR3 DNA: TGTGCCATCAGTGTTAATAGCGGCCATGAG. It yields the protein CAISVNSGHE. The whole CDR3 reads CAISVNSGHEQFF.

In the case of this clone: The read terminates 3 residues ahead of where the CDR3 ends, so the germline J gene completes it. V gene TRBV7-8 combines with J gene TRBJ1-2; perhaps TRBD1 as D (5 bases). The germline CDR1 and CDR2 sequences are SGHVS and FQNEAQ. CDR3 length: 15 residues. The part of the CDR3 DNA that was read is TGTGCCAGCAGCTTAGCGGCTATGGCGGTGGGGCGC. Residues: CASSLAAMAVGR. From start to end, the CDR3 is CASSLAAMAVGRYTF.

This clone was picked up many times. Sequencing ends 3 residues short of the CDR3 end; the germline J gene provides the rest. V usage is TRBV13 and J usage is TRBJ1-6, with 7 bases fitting TRBD1. The V gene's germline CDR1 is PRHDT and CDR2 FYEKMQ (reference sequence). The CDR3 is made up of 17 amino acids. V lost 4 bases and J lost 5; bases outside the gene matches: 11. The CDR3: CASSSQTRQGNNSPLHF. The sequenced part of the CDR3 DNA is TGTGCCAGCAGCTCGCAGACGAGACAGGGCAATAATTCACCC.

This clone was counted a few times. With the read ending 3 residues before the CDR3 end, the germline J gene is used to fill in that end. The V call is TRBV25-1, the J call TRBJ2-1; 13 bases agree with TRBD2. V was clipped by 6 bases and J by 7 bases; unmatched bases: 3. The CDR3 loop spans 14 amino acids. Germline CDR1 is MGHDK and CDR2 is SYGVNS. This CDR3 reads CASRGLAGVNEQFF. The DNA read from the CDR3 is TGTGCCAGCAGAGGACTAGCGGGAGTTAATGAG.

This clone showed up many times. The read comes to an end 3 residues before the CDR3 does, leaving the germline J gene to fill in the end. V gene TRBV20-1 combines with J gene TRBJ1-4; no clear D. Germline V CDR1 and CDR2: DFQATT, SNEGSKA (reference sequence). V lost 8 bases and J lost 8, with 18 bases in between. This CDR3 is 13 amino acids long. The CDR3 spells CSIPREGREKLFF. CDR3 bases read: TGCAGTATCCCGAGAGAGGGTAGGGAAAAA.

This clone appeared many times. The CDR3 is cut off 3 residues early in the read; its end comes from the germline J gene. The V call is TRBV20-1, the J call TRBJ2-3, with 9 nucleotides matching TRBD1. The junction had 9 bases not matched to a gene; V was cut back by 6 bases and J by 5 bases. Per the germline V gene, CDR1 is DFQATT and CDR2 is SNEGSKA (reference sequence). The CDR3 loop spans 14 amino acids. The CDR3 region is CSANRGQVGDTQYF. The covered CDR3 bases are TGCAGTGCAAACAGGGGGCAAGTGGGAGATACG.

There are a few counts of this clone. The part of the CDR3 DNA that was read is TGTGCCAGCAGCTTGCCAGGACTCTACGAG. It yields the protein CASSLPGLYE. The CDR3 in full is CASSLPGLYEQYF. The chain recombines TRBV5-6 with TRBJ2-7; tentatively, D is TRBD2 (5 bases). The CDR3 goes on 3 residues after the read ends, and that part is filled in from the germline J gene. The V gene lost 1 base and the J gene lost 3 bases, with 8 bases spanning the gap. Germline CDR1 reads SGHDT; CDR2 reads YYEEEE. The CDR3 consists of 13 residues.

This clone was detected many times. With the read ending 3 residues before the CDR3 end, the germline J gene is used to fill in that end. This rearrangement joins TRBV2 to TRBJ2-5; 7 positions agree with TRBD2. The junction had 8 bases not matched to a gene; V was cut back by 5 bases and J by 5 bases. The CDR3 runs to 14 residues. Germline V gene data show CDR1 as SNHLY and CDR2 as FYNNEI. The part of the CDR3 DNA that was read is TGTGCCAGCAGTTGGGCGGGAGAAGGGGAGACC. Translation gives CASSWAGEGET. The full CDR3 reads CASSWAGEGETQYF.

This clone was seen only a few times. The read comes to an end 3 residues before the CDR3 does, leaving the germline J gene to fill in the end. V usage is TRBV19 and J usage is TRBJ1-2; D not certain. The germline gives CDR1 LNHDA, CDR2 SQIVND (reference sequence). This CDR3 has 15 residues. CDR3 DNA, as far as it was read: TGTGCCAGTAGAATGGGTCAGTTCCTCTACAGTGAC. Translated, it gives CASRMGQFLYSD. The full CDR3 protein reads CASRMGQFLYSDYTF.

In its sample, this clone was seen a few times. Read sequence stops 3 residues before the CDR3 end, and the germline J gene provides the missing end. The gene calls are TRBV7-9 and TRBJ1-1; D unresolved. The CDR3 has 11 residues. CDR1 and CDR2 (germline): SEHNR, FQNEAQ (reference sequence). This chain's CDR3 is CSVRIGTEAFF. The sequenced CDR3 bases are TGTTCCGTCCGCATCGGGACTGAA.

This clone was counted ten times or more. The read terminates 3 residues before the CDR3 end, so the remaining end is supplied by the germline J gene. V usage is TRBV19 and J usage is TRBJ1-5; D might be TRBD1 (6 bases). CDR3 length: 17 amino acids. The ends were cut back, 4 bases at V and 1 base at J, with 17 bases in the middle. Germline assignment: CDR1 LNHDA and CDR2 SQIVND (reference sequence). The CDR3 bases that were read are TGTGCCAGTAGTAAGGGGGTGATCGGTAGGAGCAATCAGCCC. Its translation is CASSKGVIGRSNQP. The whole CDR3 is CASSKGVIGRSNQPQHF.

This clone appeared many times. Sequencing ends 3 residues short of the CDR3 end; the germline J gene provides the rest. The genes are TRBV5-1 and TRBJ2-3; 9 nucleotides agree with TRBD2. Germline-derived CDR1 and CDR2 are SGHRS and YFSETQ. The CDR3 sequence is 15 residues long. Germline trimming cut 5 bases from V and 0 bases from J; bases unmatched to any gene: 4. Incomplete CDR3 DNA: TGCGCCAGCAGGGGGACTAGCACTAGCACAGATACG. Its translation: CASRGTSTSTDT. The whole CDR3 sequence is CASRGTSTSTDTQYF.

This clone was counted at least ten times. The read finishes 3 residues shy of the CDR3 end, and the germline J gene is used to complete it. This chain connects TRBV28 to TRBJ2-7, with 11 bases that match TRBD1. The germline gives CDR1 MDHEN, CDR2 SYDVKM. The J segment lost 2 bases and the V segment lost 4 bases, leaving 7 bases of the junction unmatched. This CDR3 has 16 amino acids. The DNA read from the CDR3 is TGTGCCAGCAGTTGGACAGGGGGCGAAAGGACCTACGAG. It is translated as CASSWTGGERTYE. The complete CDR3 reads CASSWTGGERTYEQYF.

This clone was seen at least ten times. The read ends 3 residues before the CDR3 terminus; that terminus is restored from the germline J gene. This rearrangement joins TRBV5-1 to TRBJ2-3, with 8 nucleotides matching TRBD2. Germline lookup yields CDR1 SGHRS and CDR2 YFSETQ. The trim removed 4 bases at V and 3 bases at J, leaving 10 bases unmatched. The CDR3 runs to 16 residues. The sequenced part of the CDR3 DNA is TGCGCCAGCAGCCACTCGGGAGCGGGAGTTACAGATACG. Translating gives CASSHSGAGVTDT. The whole CDR3 reads CASSHSGAGVTDTQYF.

This clone was counted many times. The read gets to within 3 residues of the CDR3 end, and the germline J gene fills in the rest. V and J are TRBV7-3 and TRBJ1-2; D perhaps matches TRBD1 (5 bases). The CDR3 covers 13 residues. The germline gives CDR1 SGHTA, CDR2 FQGTGA. The CDR3: CASSFLQGEGYTF. The covered CDR3 bases are TGTGCCAGCAGCTTTTTGCAGGGTGAAGGC.

This clone was recorded a few times. This may stem from a read error, because a much larger clone lies one nucleotide away. The CDR3 end lies 3 residues beyond the end of the read and is filled in from the germline J gene. The rearrangement links TRBV19 to TRBJ2-2; D gene ambiguous. Germline V gene sequence: CDR1 LNHDA, CDR2 SQIVND (reference sequence). The CDR3 sequence is 15 residues long. The CDR3 loop reads CASSIMRLQNEKLFF. The sequenced part of the CDR3 DNA is TGTGCCAGTAGTATAATGAGACTGCAGAATGAAAAG.

Many counts were recorded for this clone. From the germline J gene comes the end of the CDR3, since the read stops 3 residues before it. V is TRBV2 and J is TRBJ2-7, with a weak D call TRBD2 (5 bases). The CDR3 spans 12 residues. V lost 11 bases and J 4 bases, leaving 15 bases between the germline ends. Germline V gene lookup returns CDR1 SNHLY and CDR2 FYNNEI. The part of the CDR3 DNA that was read is TGTGCCTCCGAAGGGTCGGGGTACGAG. Encoded protein: CASEGSGYE. The complete CDR3 reads CASEGSGYEQYF.

Many counts were recorded for this clone. The missing CDR3 end, 3 residues past where the read stops, is filled in from the germline J gene. The J gene is TRBJ1-6, the V gene TRBV18, with D possibly TRBD1 on 5 matching bases. This CDR3 contains 16 residues. Trimming cost V 3 bases and J 6 bases, with 15 bases left between them. Germline-derived CDR1 and CDR2 are KGHSH and LQKENI. The CDR3 protein is CASSPLSRVGNSPLHF. Incomplete CDR3 DNA: TGTGCCAGCTCACCTCTCTCCAGGGTTGGTAATTCACCC.

Many counts were recorded for this clone. The read finishes 3 residues shy of the CDR3 end, and the germline J gene is used to complete it. The chain joins TRBV4-1 to TRBJ2-5, with a possible D match to TRBD2 (7 bases). CDR1 is MGHRA and CDR2 is YSYEKL in the germline V gene. The CDR3 is 15 amino acids. The V end lost 5 bases, the J end lost 5 bases, and 18 bases lay between the germline ends. The CDR3 here is CASSYASGRGETQYF. The sequenced part of the CDR3 DNA is TGCGCCAGCAGCTACGCCTCAGGGAGGGGGGAGACC.

In this sample, this clone turned up many times. The read gets to within 3 residues of the CDR3 end, and the germline J gene fills in the rest. The chain links TRBV7-3 to TRBJ2-2, with D perhaps matching TRBD2 (5 bases). Germline V CDR1 and CDR2: SGHTA, FQGTGA. The V gene lost 2 bases and the J gene lost 6 bases, with 16 bases spanning the gap. The CDR3 totals 16 residues. The DNA read from the CDR3 is TGTGCCAGCAGCTTACACTCTCTAGCTAATGCCGGGGAG. Translated, it gives CASSLHSLANAGE. The entire CDR3 reads CASSLHSLANAGELFF.

This clone was seen repeatedly, ten times or more. The read gets to within 3 residues of the CDR3 end, and the germline J gene fills in the rest. V gene TRBV20-1 combines with J gene TRBJ2-5; TRBD2 matches 9 bases. Per germline, CDR1 DFQATT and CDR2 SNEGSKA (reference sequence). The CDR3 consists of 15 residues. V dropped 4 bases and J dropped 0; count of bases not matched to a gene: 6. The covered CDR3 bases are TGCAGTGCTAAAGCTAGCGGGAAGTACCAAGAGACC. This encodes CSAKASGKYQET. The whole CDR3 reads CSAKASGKYQETQYF.

This clone was counted between two and nine times. The sequenced fragment ends 3 residues before the CDR3 boundary, so the rest is inferred from the germline J gene. The rearrangement uses TRBV2 and TRBJ1-2, with a tentative D call TRBD1 (5 bases). CDR3 length equals 15 residues. Per germline, CDR1 SNHLY and CDR2 FYNNEI. CDR3 bases read: TGTGCCAGCAGTGGGGACTCTAGTTCAGGGTCCGGC. Translated: CASSGDSSSGSG. The entire CDR3 reads CASSGDSSSGSGYTF.

There are many counts of this clone. The sequence runs out 3 residues before the end of the CDR3; the remainder is reconstructed from the germline J gene. The chain carries TRBV20-1 and TRBJ2-1, with TRBD2 matching over 10 bases. This CDR3 has 15 residues. Germline V gene lookup returns CDR1 DFQATT and CDR2 SNEGSKA (reference sequence). With 1 base clipped from V and 8 bases from J, the junction kept 8 bases outside the gene matches. CDR3 protein: CSARVPSGSDDEQFF. Incomplete CDR3 DNA: TGCAGTGCTAGAGTTCCTAGCGGGAGTGACGATGAG.

On this clone: The observed sequence ends 3 residues before the CDR3 terminus, with the missing tail filled in from the germline J gene. The chain joins TRBV6-2 or TRBV6-3 to TRBJ1-2; the D is unclear. CDR3 size: 11 residues. Per the germline V gene, CDR1 is MNHEY and CDR2 is SVGEGT. Partial CDR3 DNA: TGTGCCAGCAGGGACGCGCGGGAC. It encodes CASRDARD. The whole CDR3 region reads CASRDARDYTF.

This clone was seen only a few times. Since a much larger clone is just one base distant, this may be a read error. The read ends 3 residues early relative to the CDR3; the germline J gene fills the gap. This chain links TRBV10-3 with TRBJ2-7; 10 nucleotides match TRBD2. From germline, CDR1 is ENHRY and CDR2 SYGVKD. Germline trimming cut 3 bases from V and 1 base from J; bases unmatched to any gene: 15. CDR3 length equals 19 residues. CDR3 DNA (partial): TGTGCCATCAGTGACGGAGCGGGAGGGCCTCGGGGGGTATCCTACGAG. Translating gives CAISDGAGGPRGVSYE. In full, the CDR3 is CAISDGAGGPRGVSYEQYF.